These 10 T cell receptor beta chains came from one sample sequenced in a study of spatial heterogeneity in lung cancer (dated by TCRdb to the late 2010s). Library preparation used 5' RACE. Sequenced on a NextSeq 500. Using fastp at Q25 and MiXCR, TCRdb reprocessed the public reads and kept productive beta chains. For every CDR3 protein sequence, its rows merge into one entry that carries the most common genes and DNA. Across this sample there are about 21,000 distinct CDR3 sequences, with just over 4.5% seen only once. In total, the top ten clones hold around 7% of the sample. The meaning of the sample's time point label: sample taken at primary tumor resection. TCR sequencing used whole RNA extracted from tumor and nontumor lung tissue, or from cryopreserved PBMC samples, without cell sorting. Sequencing was performed on PBMCs, taken at surgery. The receptors were gathered from a male donor with early-stage non-small cell lung cancer.

By share, this clonotype ranks as medium-sized. The rearrangement uses TRBV30 and TRBJ2-2, with D unclear. Trimming removed 3 bases at V and 1 base at J, with 9 bases between. Germline V lookup: CDR1 GTSNPN, CDR2 SVGIG (reference sequence). This CDR3 spans 14 amino acids. CDR3 nucleotide sequence: TGTGCCTGGAGCCACTTCCAGAACACCGGGGAGCTGTTTTTT. Translation: CAWSHFQNTGELFF.

This clonotype came up many times. The V call is TRBV20-1, the J call TRBJ2-4, with D hard to call. There are 12 residues in the CDR3. The germline V gene encodes CDR1 DFQATT and CDR2 SNEGSKA (reference sequence). V lost 3 bases, J lost 0 bases, and 3 bases lay in between. As DNA, the CDR3 is TGCAGTGCTAGCCTAGCCAAAAACATTCAGTACTTC. This translates into CSASLAKNIQYF.

This clonotype was observed at least ten times. J is TRBJ1-1 and V is TRBV7-9; a possible D gene is TRBD1 (6 bases). This CDR3 comprises 13 residues. From germline, CDR1 is SEHNR and CDR2 FQNEAQ (reference sequence). Trimming removed 11 bases from V and 2 bases from J, with 15 bases in between. The CDR3 region is CALWTVVNTEAFF. The CDR3 coding sequence is TGTGCCTTATGGACAGTGGTAAACACTGAAGCTTTCTTT. The variable domain in full, completed from reference TRBV7-9 and TRBJ1-1, reads DTGVSQNPRHKITKRGQNVTFRCDPISEHNRLYWYRQTLGQGPEFLTYFQNEAQLEKSRLLSDRFSAERPKGSFSTLEIQRTEQGDSAMYLCALWTVVNTEAFFGQGTRLTVV.

In its sample, this clonotype was seen many times. The rearrangement joins TRBV11-2 to TRBJ2-5, with 8 bases that match TRBD1. The CDR3 loop spans 16 amino acids. J lost 7 bases, V lost 6 bases, and 16 bases had no gene match. CDR1 SGHAT and CDR2 FQNNGV come from the germline V gene. In nucleotides, the CDR3 is TGTGCCAGCAGACCTGGAGGACAGGGACGTCGAAGGACCCAGTACTTC. Amino acid sequence: CASRPGGQGRRRTQYF.

This clonotype was detected only a few times. V usage is TRBV15 and J usage is TRBJ2-7, with D possibly TRBD2 on 6 matching bases. Germline V gene sequence: CDR1 LNHNV, CDR2 YYDKDF (reference sequence). The CDR3 contains 15 residues. V was clipped by 3 bases and J by 5 bases, with 17 bases between them. The CDR3: CATSRETGSQDEQYF. The CDR3 DNA reads as TGTGCCACCAGCAGGGAAACCGGGAGTCAGGACGAGCAGTACTTC.

A few counts support this clonotype. V usage is TRBV25-1 and J usage is TRBJ2-3; possibly TRBD2 for D (6 bases). The CDR3 is made up of 15 amino acids. Trimming stripped 1 base from V and 3 bases from J, with 11 bases between. Germline assignment: CDR1 MGHDK and CDR2 SYGVNS. The CDR3, as DNA: TGTGCCAGCAGTGAATGGCGCGGGATGACAGATACGCAGTATTTT. Translation gives CASSEWRGMTDTQYF.

This clonotype was seen repeatedly, ten times or more. The genes are TRBV28 and TRBJ1-2; maybe TRBD1 (5 bases). This CDR3 spans 13 amino acids. Trimming stripped 10 bases from V and 2 bases from J, with 14 bases between. CDR1 and CDR2 from the germline V gene are MDHEN and SYDVKM. The chain's CDR3 is CATPGQHNYGYTF. CDR3 sequence (DNA): TGTGCCACCCCGGGGCAGCACAACTATGGCTACACCTTC.

The chain joins TRBV7-9 to TRBJ1-2; D gene unclear. The V end was cut by 1 base, the J end by 6 bases, with 6 bases between. The CDR3 consists of 12 residues. CDR1 SEHNR and CDR2 FQNEAQ come from the germline V gene (reference sequence). The CDR3 sequence: CASSLDSHGYTF. CDR3 DNA: TGTGCCAGCAGCTTAGACAGCCATGGCTACACCTTC.

The chain uses TRBV20-1 and TRBJ2-7, with 7 bases identical to TRBD2. After removal of 0 bases from V and 3 bases from J, the junction contained 8 bases not matched to a gene. Germline-derived CDR1 and CDR2 are DFQATT and SNEGSKA (reference sequence). The CDR3 is made up of 15 amino acids. The CDR3 is CSARDPSGAVYEQYF. Written as DNA, the CDR3 is TGCAGTGCTAGAGATCCCAGCGGGGCGGTCTACGAGCAGTACTTC.

This clonotype was seen many times. The chain combines TRBV12-3 or TRBV12-4 with TRBJ2-5, with D possibly being TRBD1 (5 bases). Trimming took off 8 bases at V and 1 base at J, with 14 bases between the two ends. This CDR3 is 14 amino acids long. The CDR3 nucleotides are TGTGCCAGCGCAGGGCGGACCGCCCAAGAGACCCAGTACTTC. It translates to CASAGRTAQETQYF.